This T cell receptor beta chain stems from a study of cytomegalovirus exposure and HLA in healthy donors. With 5 bases removed from V and 7 bases from J, the gap between germline ends came to 17 bases. The germline V gene has CDR1 MNHEY and CDR2 SMNVEV (reference sequence). CDR3 length equals 14 residues. On this clone: Its antigen is undetermined.

The PCR used 60 Vbeta and 13 Jbeta primers. Method: immunoSEQ multiplex PCR; TCRdb's copy keeps in-frame clones and lacks some. The sample totals fewer than 150,000 clones; its top ten clones hold roughly 2%. Study-level points and caveats: In an earlier analysis, most TCR beta V segments were productive about 87% or about 30% of the time.

The specimen sequenced was PBMCs. This clonotype originated in a woman aged 55-69 years in good health and CMV-seronegative. V is TRBV27 and J is TRBJ1-2; weak D call: TRBD1 (6 bases). The CDR3 sequence: CASSPEGGARGYTF. CDR3 in DNA: TGTGCCAGCAGTCCCGAAGGGGGGGCGCGTGGCTACACCTTC.